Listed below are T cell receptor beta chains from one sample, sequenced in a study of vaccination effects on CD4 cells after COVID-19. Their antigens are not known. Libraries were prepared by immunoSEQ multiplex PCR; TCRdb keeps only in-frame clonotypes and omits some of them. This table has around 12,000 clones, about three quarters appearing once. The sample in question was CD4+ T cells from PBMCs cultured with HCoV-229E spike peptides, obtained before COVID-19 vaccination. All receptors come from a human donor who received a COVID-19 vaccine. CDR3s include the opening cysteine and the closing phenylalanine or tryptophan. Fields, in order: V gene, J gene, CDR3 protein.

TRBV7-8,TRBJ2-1,CASSTGLAGVNNEQFF
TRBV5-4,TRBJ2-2,CASSLGSSGRTTGELFF
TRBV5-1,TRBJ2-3,CASSVTSGPQGTQYF
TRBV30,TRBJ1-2,CAWSVSFLPRGYTF
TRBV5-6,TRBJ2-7,CASRSSIGDEQYF
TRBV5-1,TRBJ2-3,CASSRGLAGSDTQYF
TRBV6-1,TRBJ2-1,CASSVGGGLAGERFNEQFF
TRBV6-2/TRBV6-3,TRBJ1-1,CASSPSTDREGTEAFF
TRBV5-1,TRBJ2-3,CASRTSGTSTDTQYF
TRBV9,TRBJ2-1,CASSGAVSSYNEQFF
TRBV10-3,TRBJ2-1,CAIIEAVGTHNEQFF
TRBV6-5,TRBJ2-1,CASTIARAYNEQFF
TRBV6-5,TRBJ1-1,CASSYSRVRGTEAFF
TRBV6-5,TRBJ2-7,CRRGQEGYEQYF
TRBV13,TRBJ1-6,CASSPRQGRNSPLHF
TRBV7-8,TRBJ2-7,CASSRLQGFWYF
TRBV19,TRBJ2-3,CASTRTSGSDTQYF
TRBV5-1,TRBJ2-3,CASKELAGGPGTDTQYF
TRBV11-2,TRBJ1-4,CASSLAGQGSNEKLFF
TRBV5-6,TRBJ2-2,CASSHPRDTLTGELFF
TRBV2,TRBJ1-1,CASSRTVQNTEAFF
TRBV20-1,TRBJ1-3,CSASQGSGNTIYF
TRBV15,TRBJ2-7,CATSTIRTPYEQYF
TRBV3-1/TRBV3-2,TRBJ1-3,CASSQVSGAPGNTIYF
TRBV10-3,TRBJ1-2,CAIPRDYGYTF
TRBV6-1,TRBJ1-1,CASSEASTGSGTEAFF
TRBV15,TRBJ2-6,CATSRDLRGVISGANVLTF
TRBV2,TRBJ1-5,CASSGRDRSQPQHF
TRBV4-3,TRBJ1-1,CASSQSPGVGEAFF
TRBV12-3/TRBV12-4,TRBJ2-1,CASSPGRVSFF
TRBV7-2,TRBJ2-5,CASKRGQQETQYF
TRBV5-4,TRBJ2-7,CASSFTYEQYF
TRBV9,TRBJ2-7,CASSKGGGGTYEQYF
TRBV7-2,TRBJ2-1,CASSWSGLVGEQFF
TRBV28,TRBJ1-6,CASSLGQPNNSPLHF
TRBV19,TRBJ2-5,CASSKGSGGETQYF
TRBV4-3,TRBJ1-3,CASSPGDRVRSGNTIYF